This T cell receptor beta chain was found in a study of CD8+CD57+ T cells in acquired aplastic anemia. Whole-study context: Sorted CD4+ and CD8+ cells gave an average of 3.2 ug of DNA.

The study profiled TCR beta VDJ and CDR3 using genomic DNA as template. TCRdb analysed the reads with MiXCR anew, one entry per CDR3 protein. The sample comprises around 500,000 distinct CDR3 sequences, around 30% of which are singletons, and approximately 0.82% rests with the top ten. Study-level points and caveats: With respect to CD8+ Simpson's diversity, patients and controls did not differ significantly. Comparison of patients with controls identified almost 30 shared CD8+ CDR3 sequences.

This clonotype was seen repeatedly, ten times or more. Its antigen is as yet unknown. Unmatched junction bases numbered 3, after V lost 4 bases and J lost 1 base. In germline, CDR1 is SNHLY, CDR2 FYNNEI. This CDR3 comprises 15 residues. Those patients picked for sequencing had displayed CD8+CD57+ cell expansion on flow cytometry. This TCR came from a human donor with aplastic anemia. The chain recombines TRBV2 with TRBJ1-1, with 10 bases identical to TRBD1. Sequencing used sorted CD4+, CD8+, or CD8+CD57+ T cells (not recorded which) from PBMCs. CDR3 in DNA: TGTGCCAGCAGTGGACAGGGGGCGAAGAACACTGAAGCTTTCTTT. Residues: CASSGQGAKNTEAFF.